The 6 T cell receptor beta chains presented below share a single source sample, sequenced in a study of PD-L1 blockade in urothelial cancer. TCRdb's table, derived via immunoSEQ multiplex PCR, lists solely in-frame clones and lacks some. The repertoire holds under 30,000 clones, about 89% seen once, with under 3.5% in the top ten. The input for sequencing was PBMCs, taken around atezolizumab (anti-PD-L1) treatment. Every receptor here comes from a man in his fifties or sixties with urothelial cancer.

V and J are TRBV29-1 and TRBJ1-1; D is undetermined. V was trimmed by 3 bases and J by 0 bases, leaving 8 bases between them. CDR3 size: 13 residues. Germline V CDR1 and CDR2: SQVTM, ANQGSEA. CDR3 loop: CSVEGRMNTEAFF. The CDR3 bases are TGCAGCGTTGAGGGCAGGATGAACACTGAAGCTTTCTTT.

V is TRBV7-2 and J is TRBJ1-1, with a possible D match to TRBD1 (5 bases). V lost 2 bases and J lost 1, with 8 bases in between. CDR1 is SGHTA and CDR2 is FQGNSA in the germline V gene. The CDR3 consists of 14 residues. In DNA, the CDR3 is TGTGCCAGCAGCTTATATCAGGGGAACACTGAAGCTTTCTTT. This translates into CASSLYQGNTEAFF.

The chain is built from TRBV10-2 and TRBJ2-7; 10 positions agree with TRBD1. The CDR3 is 14 amino acids. Germline V gives CDR1 WSHSY, CDR2 SAAADI. Trimming removed 10 bases from V and 1 base from J; junction bases left unmatched: 7. CDR3 sequence: CAINDRGPSYEQYF. DNA for the CDR3: TGCGCCATTAACGACAGGGGGCCTTCCTACGAGCAGTACTTC.

The J gene is TRBJ2-7, the V gene TRBV12-5, with TRBD2 identical over 10 bases. Germline-derived CDR1 and CDR2 are LGHNT and FRNRAP. Unmatched junction bases numbered 21, after V lost 6 bases and J lost 7 bases. The CDR3 runs to 18 residues. The CDR3 DNA follows: TGTGCTAGTGGCTTAAGCGGGGGGGGTTGGGGGGCTGGTGGGGAGCAGTACTTC. Translation: CASGLSGGGWGAGGEQYF.

This chain joins TRBV2 and TRBJ2-1, with 9 bases identical to TRBD1. With V trimmed by 7 bases and J by 3 bases, 1 base remained unmatched. Germline lookup yields CDR1 SNHLY and CDR2 FYNNEI. The CDR3 sequence is 13 residues long. The CDR3 here is CASMGQGYNEQFF. The CDR3 bases are TGTGCCAGCATGGGACAGGGCTACAATGAGCAGTTCTTC.

This chain joins TRBV5-1 and TRBJ1-1, with unresolved D. The CDR3 runs 11 residues. The ends were cut back, 7 bases at V and 7 bases at J, with 11 bases in the middle. In germline, CDR1 is SGHRS, CDR2 YFSETQ. CDR3 region: CASRGGREAFF. CDR3 DNA: TGCGCCAGCCGGGGAGGCCGTGAAGCTTTCTTT.